Shown below are 2 T cell receptor beta chains from a single sample sequenced in a study of cytomegalovirus exposure and HLA in healthy donors. PCR used 60 Vbeta primers and 13 Jbeta primers. Profiled with immunoSEQ multiplex PCR; TCRdb holds only in-frame clones, not every one. The sample records over 130,000 clones, roughly 77% being singletons. The specimen was PBMCs. Receptors were obtained from a human donor in good health.

A single count supports this clone. The chain employs TRBV6-5 and TRBJ2-5, with unresolved D. V was cut by 2 bases and J by 5 bases, with 12 bases left in between. The V gene's germline CDR1 is MNHEY and CDR2 SVGAGI. The CDR3 has 14 residues. The CDR3 DNA follows: TGTGCCAGCAGTTACGGCAGGAATCCCGAGACCCAGTACTTC. As protein: CASSYGRNPETQYF.

The chain is built from TRBV19 and TRBJ2-7; perhaps TRBD2 as D (5 bases). Between the trimmed V and J ends, which lost 2 bases and 5 bases, there was a span of 13 bases. Germline lookup yields CDR1 LNHDA and CDR2 SQIVND (reference sequence). This CDR3 has 14 residues. CDR3 amino acids: CASSINSAGNEQYF. CDR3 nucleotide sequence: TGTGCCAGTAGTATAAACTCCGCGGGCAACGAGCAGTACTTC.